This T cell receptor beta chain was captured in a study of T cell clones after liver transplantation (dated by TCRdb to the late 2010s). About the investigation overall: ITN030ST, the source of the samples, was a randomized trial that attempted immunosuppression withdrawal within 2 years of liver transplantation. Tolerance was defined as complete immunosuppression withdrawal for at least one year with no rise in liver enzymes beyond twice the upper limit of normal. The study cohort included 8 liver transplant recipients, of whom 3 were classified as tolerant and 5 as non-tolerant. Until randomization at 12-24 months post-transplant, subjects were given standard immunosuppression, with no induction therapy. Of the eight recipients, three were HCV-positive, while the remaining recipients had been transplanted for non-autoimmune, non-viral indications. Blood samples were collected pre-transplant, pre-randomization before withdrawal, and post-randomization after either complete withdrawal or failed withdrawal. Third party-reactive TCRbeta sequences were also identified from pre-transplant MLRs to serve as an antigen-independent comparator for donor-reactive sequences. After a pre-transplant mixed lymphocyte reaction, TCRbeta sequencing was used to pinpoint donor-reactive T cell clones, which were subsequently tracked in post-transplant blood.

Trimming costs V 0 bases and J 4 bases, and their ends lie 10 bases apart. As encoded in the germline V gene (reference sequence), CDR1 is MNHEY while CDR2 is SMNVEV. The cysteine opens and the phenylalanine closes a CDR3 of 15 amino acids. Of the read, only the CDR3 DNA is kept; its 45 bases are in frame from base 1. Interpreted using the paper, the time point label stands for: pre-transplant. Unstimulated PBMCs, after thawing, were stained for CD3, CD4 and CD8 and then FACS-sorted into CD3+CD4+ and CD3+CD8+ populations. Each of the 8 studied subjects was randomized to immunosuppression withdrawal. The Qiagen DNeasy Blood and Tissue Kit was used for isolation of genomic DNA. What the study reported, not specific to this receptor: Donor-reactive sequences decreased more than third party-reactive sequences, which suggests partial antigen-specific deletion that was not related to withdrawal success. Low numbers of available donor cells limited the measurable donor-reactive repertoire in a couple of subjects. A significant post-transplant decrease in circulating donor-reactive CD4 TCRbeta sequences was observed in most of the 8 subjects, irrespective of tolerance or HCV status. When repertoire turnover was taken into account, detection of donor-reactive sequences was significantly reduced in 7 of 8 subjects for CD4 and in 8 of 8 subjects for CD8. Conclusions were preliminary, limited by small, heterogeneous patient numbers and non-standardized post-transplant time points. Because allograft tissue specimens were not available, migration of donor-reactive T cells into the graft, rather than deletion, may have occurred.

Frozen genomic DNA underwent high-throughput TCRbeta CDR3 sequencing by immunoSEQ, including PCR amplification, mapping, bias correction and internal controls. As for the original processing: Only productive rearrangements were retained, and each unique TCRbeta sequence was defined by its CDR3 nucleotide sequence together with its V and J gene. A sequence counted as donor-reactive only if the sequence showed at least 5-fold expansion in CFSE-low cells compared with unstimulated pre-transplant cells and had a frequency of at least 0.01%. To ensure at least 90% detection power, minimum frequency thresholds were set for each subject based on that subject's lowest-template unstimulated sample. Jensen-Shannon divergence between the top 1000 TCRbeta sequences post-transplant and pre-transplant was used to measure repertoire turnover. Two-sided Fisher's exact tests were used to test for changes in how often donor-reactive sequences were detected. Here the immuneACCESS table is served through TCRdb, limited to in-frame sequences with V and J called. Missing clones are a known gap in these copies; in checked studies unresolved V genes cover under half, and the rest lacks a known reason. Clonal size and the V and J genes are those of that table, whereas D and trimming came from the DNA. Across this sample there are roughly 15,000 clones, with about 93% seen only once. Just under 50% of the sample is held by the ten biggest clonotypes.

As to this clone: Its binding antigen is unknown. Within one base of it there is no much larger clone, and no base qualities were kept.

This clonotype was obtained from a human donor who received a liver transplant. The rearrangement combines TRBV27 with TRBJ1-5; confidence is insufficient to name the D gene. The specimen comprised CD8+ T cells from blood, sampled before liver transplant. CDR3 loop: CASSLSWGGNQPQHF. In nucleotides, the sequence is TGTGCCAGCAGTTTATCCTGGGGAGGGAATCAGCCCCAGCATTTT.